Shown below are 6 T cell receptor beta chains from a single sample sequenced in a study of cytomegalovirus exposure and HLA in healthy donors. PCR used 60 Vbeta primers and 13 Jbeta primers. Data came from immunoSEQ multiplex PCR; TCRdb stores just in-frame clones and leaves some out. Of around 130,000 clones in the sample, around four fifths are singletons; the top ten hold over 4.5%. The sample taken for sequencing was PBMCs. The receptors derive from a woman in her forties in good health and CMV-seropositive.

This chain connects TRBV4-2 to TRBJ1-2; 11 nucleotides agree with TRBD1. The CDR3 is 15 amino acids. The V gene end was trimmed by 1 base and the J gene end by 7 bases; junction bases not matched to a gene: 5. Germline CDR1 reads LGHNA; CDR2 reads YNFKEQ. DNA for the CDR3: TGTGCCAGCAGCCAAGCCGGACAGGGGGCTGGTGGCTACACCTTC. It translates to CASSQAGQGAGGYTF.

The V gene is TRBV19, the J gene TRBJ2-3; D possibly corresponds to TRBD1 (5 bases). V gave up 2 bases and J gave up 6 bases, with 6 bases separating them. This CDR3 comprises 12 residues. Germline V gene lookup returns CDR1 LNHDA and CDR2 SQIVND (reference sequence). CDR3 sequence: CASSISGDTQYF. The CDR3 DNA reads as TGTGCCAGTAGTATATCAGGGGATACGCAGTATTTT.

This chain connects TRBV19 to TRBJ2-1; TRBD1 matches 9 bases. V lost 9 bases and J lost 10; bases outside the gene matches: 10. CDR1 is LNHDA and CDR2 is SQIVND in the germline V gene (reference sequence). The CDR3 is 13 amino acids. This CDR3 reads CASQPQGAKEQFF. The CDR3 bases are TGTGCCAGCCAACCACAGGGGGCGAAAGAGCAGTTCTTC. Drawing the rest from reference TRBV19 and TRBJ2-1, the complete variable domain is DGGITQSPKYLFRKEGQNVTLSCEQNLNHDAMYWYRQDPGQGLRLIYYSQIVNDFQKGDIAEGYSVSREKKESFPLTVTSAQKNPTAFYLCASQPQGAKEQFFGPGTRLTVL.

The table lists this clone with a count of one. The CDR3 bases are TGTGCCAGCAGCACCCAGACAGGAAGCACTGAAGCTTTCTTT. Translation gives CASSTQTGSTEAFF. The V gene is TRBV7-8, the J gene TRBJ1-1, with a possible D match to TRBD1 (6 bases). The CDR3 contains 14 residues. Germline V CDR1 and CDR2: SGHVS, FQNEAQ. Trimming left V 5 bases short and J 4 bases short, with 14 bases between.

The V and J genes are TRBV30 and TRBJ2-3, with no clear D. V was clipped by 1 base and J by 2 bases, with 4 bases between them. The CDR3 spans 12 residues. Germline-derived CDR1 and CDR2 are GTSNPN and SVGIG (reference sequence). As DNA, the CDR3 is TGTGCCTGGAGTGCGTCCACAGATACGCAGTATTTT. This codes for CAWSASTDTQYF.

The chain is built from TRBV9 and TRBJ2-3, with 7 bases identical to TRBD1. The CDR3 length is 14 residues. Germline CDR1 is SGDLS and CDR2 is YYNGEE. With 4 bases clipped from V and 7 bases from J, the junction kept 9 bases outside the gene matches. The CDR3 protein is CASSPRTGANTQYF. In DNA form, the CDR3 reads TGTGCCAGCAGCCCTCGGACAGGCGCAAATACGCAGTATTTT.